These 24 T cell receptor beta chains were sequenced from one sample in a study of blood T cell repertoires in COVID-19. Some clones are missing from TCRdb's copy, which holds only in-frame ones; the method was immunoSEQ multiplex PCR. The data contain 250,000 to 350,000 clones, roughly 86% of them singletons. What was sequenced was PBMCs or T cells enriched from blood (not recorded which). The receptor source for this set is a woman aged 30 to 39 who had recovered from COVID-19.

The genes are TRBV10-3 and TRBJ1-1; 8 bases map to TRBD1. From germline, CDR1 is ENHRY and CDR2 SYGVKD. Losses at the gene ends were 4 bases for V and 0 bases for J; bases not matched to a gene: 1. The CDR3 has 14 residues. Here the CDR3 reads CAISVDRVNTEAFF. The CDR3, as DNA: TGTGCCATCAGTGTGGACAGGGTGAACACTGAAGCTTTCTTT.

This chain joins TRBV10-3 and TRBJ1-5, with TRBD1 matching 8 bases. Germline CDR1 reads ENHRY; CDR2 reads SYGVKD. V was clipped by 4 bases and J by 3 bases; unmatched bases: 5. CDR3 length equals 15 residues. CDR3 amino acids: CAISASTGANQPQHF. For the CDR3, the DNA is TGTGCCATCAGTGCATCGACAGGGGCCAATCAGCCCCAGCATTTT.

The CDR3 here is CASSFDRGNTEAFF. In DNA form, the CDR3 reads TGTGCCAGCAGCTTTGACAGGGGCAACACTGAAGCTTTCTTT. The chain couples TRBV6-5 to TRBJ1-1; TRBD1 matches at 8 bases. Germline CDR1 is MNHEY and CDR2 is SVGAGI. Germline trimming cut 6 bases from V and 2 bases from J; bases unmatched to any gene: 5. There are 14 residues in the CDR3.

Here the CDR3 reads CASSSTESPFSYEQYF. The CDR3 DNA sequence: TGCGCCAGCAGCTCGACAGAGTCTCCATTCTCCTACGAGCAGTACTTC. The V gene is TRBV5-1, the J gene TRBJ2-7, with a possible D match to TRBD1 (5 bases). The CDR3 runs to 16 residues. Trimming took 3 bases from V and 0 from J, leaving 16 bases between them. The germline gives CDR1 SGHRS, CDR2 YFSETQ.

The gene calls are TRBV3-1 (or the pseudogene TRBV3-2) and TRBJ1-5; no clear D. The length of the CDR3 is 14 residues. The germline CDR1 and CDR2 sequences are LGHDT and YNNKEL (reference sequence). CDR3 amino acids: CQLVFGIYNQPQHF. CDR3 nucleotides: TGTCAACTAGTATTCGGGATTTACAATCAGCCCCAGCATTTT.

The rearrangement uses TRBV5-1 and TRBJ1-2; 9 bases are a match to TRBD1. Germline V lookup: CDR1 SGHRS, CDR2 YFSETQ. J gave up 8 bases and V 4 bases, and 6 bases lay outside the gene matches. CDR3 length equals 13 residues. The CDR3 DNA follows: TGCGCCAGCAGCCCGGGACAGGGCAGAGGCTACACCTTC. Amino acid sequence: CASSPGQGRGYTF.

The gene calls are TRBV7-2 and TRBJ2-3; the match to TRBD2 covers 8 bases. CDR3 length equals 16 residues. The germline V gene encodes CDR1 SGHTA and CDR2 FQGNSA. The V gene end was trimmed by 1 base and the J gene end by 8 bases; junction bases not matched to a gene: 11. The CDR3 DNA follows: TGTGCCAGCAGCTTAGGAGGCGGAGCGGGGGTGGTTACGCAGTATTTT. Protein: CASSLGGGAGVVTQYF.

The chain couples TRBV5-1 to TRBJ1-1; D is undetermined. The CDR3 covers 13 residues. Germline V gene sequence: CDR1 SGHRS, CDR2 YFSETQ. Deletions cut 7 bases from V and 7 bases from J, with 17 bases between. CDR3 amino acids: CASQRERANEAFF. The CDR3 coding sequence is TGCGCCAGCCAAAGGGAGAGGGCCAATGAAGCTTTCTTT. The variable domain in full, with the rest retrieved from reference TRBV5-1 and TRBJ1-1, is KAGVTQTPRYLIKTRGQQVTLSCSPISGHRSVSWYQQTPGQGLQFLFEYFSETQRNKGNFPGRFSGRQFSNSRSEMNVSTLELGDSALYLCASQRERANEAFFGQGTRLTVV.

The chain carries TRBV10-3 and TRBJ2-3, with 7 bases lining up with TRBD2. CDR1 is ENHRY and CDR2 is SYGVKD in the germline V gene. Unmatched junction bases numbered 15, after V lost 10 bases and J lost 5 bases. This CDR3 comprises 15 residues. The CDR3 DNA reads TGTGCCACCATGGGAGCGGGGATTTCCGGAGATACGCAGTATTTT. Translated: CATMGAGISGDTQYF.

V is TRBV7-8 and J is TRBJ2-3, with TRBD2 identical over 13 bases. Germline CDR1 is SGHVS and CDR2 is FQNEAQ. V lost 5 bases and J lost 11; bases outside the gene matches: 10. This CDR3 region has 15 residues. This CDR3 is CASSPGLAGEPWQYF. Here the CDR3 DNA reads TGTGCCAGCAGCCCCGGACTAGCGGGGGAGCCCTGGCAGTATTTT.

The table lists this clone with a count of one. This chain uses TRBV19 with TRBJ1-1; D gene uncertain. Trimming took off 8 bases at V and 2 bases at J, with 12 bases between the two ends. Germline CDR1 reads LNHDA; CDR2 reads SQIVND (reference sequence). This CDR3 region has 13 residues. The CDR3 nucleotides read TGTGCCAGTGGAGCAAACCGCAACACTGAAGCTTTCTTT. The encoded protein is CASGANRNTEAFF. Full variable domain (outside the CDR3, taken from reference TRBV19 and TRBJ1-1): DGGITQSPKYLFRKEGQNVTLSCEQNLNHDAMYWYRQDPGQGLRLIYYSQIVNDFQKGDIAEGYSVSREKKESFPLTVTSAQKNPTAFYLCASGANRNTEAFFGQGTRLTVV.

The chain couples TRBV2 to TRBJ2-3, with TRBD1 as a possible D gene (5 bases). The CDR3 sequence is 15 residues long. Trimming pared 6 bases from V and 2 bases from J, leaving 15 bases between. Germline V gene lookup returns CDR1 SNHLY and CDR2 FYNNEI. The chain's CDR3 is CASSGQVTYTDTQYF. CDR3 DNA sequence: TGTGCCAGCAGCGGACAAGTTACATACACAGATACGCAGTATTTT.

V gene TRBV5-1 combines with J gene TRBJ2-4; D might be TRBD1 (6 bases). V lost 4 bases and J lost 0, with 11 bases in between. The CDR3 has 15 amino acids. From germline, CDR1 is SGHRS and CDR2 YFSETQ. The CDR3 loop reads CASSMGAIAKNIQYF. The DNA of the CDR3 is TGCGCCAGCAGCATGGGGGCCATAGCCAAAAACATTCAGTACTTC.

This chain connects TRBV30 to TRBJ1-5, with D possibly TRBD1 on 5 matching bases. The CDR3 contains 15 residues. V dropped 2 bases and J dropped 1 base, with 12 bases sitting between them. CDR1 and CDR2 from the germline V gene are GTSNPN and SVGIG (reference sequence). CDR3 nucleotide sequence: TGTGCCTGGAGTATGGGGGGGGGAAGCAATCAGCCCCAGCATTTT. Protein product: CAWSMGGGSNQPQHF.

The J gene is TRBJ1-2, the V gene TRBV7-9; possibly TRBD1 for D (6 bases). This CDR3 region has 15 residues. CDR1 and CDR2 from the germline V gene are SEHNR and FQNEAQ (reference sequence). The V gene lost 4 bases and the J gene lost 3 bases, with 15 bases spanning the gap. Here the CDR3 DNA reads TGTGCCAGCAGCTCCCCCGGGGAGGGGGACTATGGCTACACCTTC. As protein: CASSSPGEGDYGYTF.

The rearrangement uses TRBV11-2 and TRBJ1-1; 12 bases map to TRBD1. Per germline, CDR1 SGHAT and CDR2 FQNNGV. The V gene end was trimmed by 0 bases and the J gene end by 5 bases; junction bases not matched to a gene: 7. The CDR3 has 17 amino acids. The CDR3 coding sequence is TGTGCCAGCAGCTTAGATGGGACAGGGGGCGGGGGGACTGAAGCTTTCTTT. Encoded protein: CASSLDGTGGGGTEAFF.

This clone occurred once. The genes are TRBV6-5 and TRBJ1-5, with D unclear. V lost 2 bases, J lost 9 bases, and 8 bases lay in between. Germline lookup yields CDR1 MNHEY and CDR2 SVGAGI. CDR3 length equals 12 residues. CDR3 in amino acids: CASSYPPRPQHF. As DNA, the CDR3 is TGTGCCAGCAGTTACCCCCCGAGGCCCCAGCATTTT.

CDR3 protein: CASSLNAGGTPNYGYTF. In DNA form, the CDR3 reads TGTGCCAGCAGCTTAAACGCAGGCGGGACTCCTAACTATGGCTACACCTTC. The chain couples TRBV7-8 to TRBJ1-2; TRBD1 is a possible D gene (5 bases). The CDR3 consists of 17 residues. Germline CDR1 is SGHVS and CDR2 is FQNEAQ. The germline V and J ends were trimmed by 2 bases and 0 bases, with 16 bases remaining between them.

The chain has TRBV7-2 and TRBJ2-5; 9 bases align to TRBD1. Germline V gene sequence: CDR1 SGHTA, CDR2 FQGNSA. This CDR3 has 14 residues. With V trimmed by 4 bases and J by 4 bases, 4 bases remained unmatched. The CDR3 spells CASSWTGVVETQYF. For the CDR3, the DNA is TGTGCCAGCAGCTGGACAGGGGTAGTAGAGACCCAGTACTTC.

The CDR3 reads CASSLAIGNTIYF. CDR3 bases: TGTGCCAGCAGCTTAGCCATTGGAAACACCATATATTTT. The rearrangement links TRBV11-2 to TRBJ1-3; D gene unclear. The germline V gene encodes CDR1 SGHAT and CDR2 FQNNGV. V lost 1 base and J 3 bases, leaving 4 bases between the germline ends. The CDR3 is 13 residues long.

V is TRBV4-1 and J is TRBJ2-5, with D possibly matching TRBD2 (6 bases). CDR1 is MGHRA, CDR2 YSYEKL, per germline. V was cut by 0 bases and J by 5 bases, with 10 bases left in between. The CDR3 is 14 amino acids. The DNA for the CDR3 is TGCGCCAGCAGCCAAGAGGGGACTTTGGAGACCCAGTACTTC. Translating gives CASSQEGTLETQYF.

The chain couples TRBV7-9 to TRBJ2-5; the D gene is possibly TRBD1 (5 bases). CDR1 and CDR2 from the germline V gene are SEHNR and FQNEAQ (reference sequence). The V gene lost 7 bases and the J gene lost 3 bases, with 15 bases spanning the gap. This CDR3 region has 14 residues. The DNA of the CDR3 is TGTGCCAGCACCGCCACCGTCAGGGAAGAGACCCAGTACTTC. It yields the protein CASTATVREETQYF. The variable domain in full, completed from reference TRBV7-9 and TRBJ2-5, reads DTGVSQNPRHKITKRGQNVTFRCDPISEHNRLYWYRQTLGQGPEFLTYFQNEAQLEKSRLLSDRFSAERPKGSFSTLEIQRTEQGDSAMYLCASTATVREETQYFGPGTRLLVL.

This chain links TRBV5-6 with TRBJ2-7; D is undetermined. V lost 1 base and J lost 0, with 5 bases in between. The CDR3 runs 13 residues. Germline-derived CDR1 and CDR2 are SGHDT and YYEEEE. The CDR3 coding sequence is TGTGCCAGCAGCTTGACAGCCTCCTACGAGCAGTACTTC. This gives the protein CASSLTASYEQYF.

The J gene is TRBJ2-7, the V gene TRBV7-2; 9 positions agree with TRBD2. Germline V gives CDR1 SGHTA, CDR2 FQGNSA. The ends lost 0 bases at V and 3 bases at J; junction bases unmatched: 9. The CDR3 is 17 residues long. CDR3 DNA: TGTGCCAGCAGCTTAGCGACCTCGGGACTAGCTTACTACGAGCAGTACTTC. Amino acid sequence: CASSLATSGLAYYEQYF.